Listed here are 32 T cell receptor beta chains from one sample, sequenced in a study of T cells in women clearing cervical HPV infection. Method: immunoSEQ multiplex PCR; TCRdb's copy keeps in-frame clones and lacks some. The sample is made up of about 23,000 clones, and the top ten hold more than 8% of it. Sequencing was performed on blood buffy coat. The receptor set was obtained from a woman aged 18 to 69 with a cervical HPV16 infection that either progressed to CIN3+ or cleared (not recorded which).

Details on this clone: The read comes to an end 3 residues before the CDR3 does, leaving the germline J gene to fill in the end. The chain joins TRBV27 to TRBJ1-1, with D possibly matching TRBD1 (5 bases). There are 14 residues in the CDR3. Germline-derived CDR1 and CDR2 are MNHEY and SMNVEV (reference sequence). Trimming removed 3 bases from V and 2 bases from J, with 10 bases in between. CDR3 protein: CASSFQGFNTEAFF. The sequenced part of the CDR3 DNA is TGTGCCAGCAGTTTCCAGGGATTCAACACTGAA.

About this clone itself: With the read ending 3 residues before the CDR3 end, the germline J gene is used to fill in that end. The V gene is TRBV7-3, the J gene TRBJ2-7; 10 bases are a match to TRBD2. This CDR3 has 15 residues. J lost 1 base, V lost 5 bases, and 5 bases had no gene match. Germline loops: CDR1 SGHTA, CDR2 FQGTGA. The CDR3 bases that were read are TGTGCCAGCAGCCCCAGCGGGGGGGTGTCCTACGAG. It is translated as CASSPSGGVSYE. The full CDR3 reads CASSPSGGVSYEQYF.

According to its frequency, this clone is medium-sized (0.01 to 0.1%). The read ends 3 residues early relative to the CDR3; the germline J gene fills the gap. The chain has TRBV18 and TRBJ2-5; the D is unclear. CDR3 size: 14 residues. Germline CDR1 is KGHSH and CDR2 is LQKENI. V lost 3 bases, J lost 5 bases, and 13 bases lay in between. CDR3 DNA (partial): TGTGCCAGCTCACCCGTATCAACGCGGGAGACC. Translated, it gives CASSPVSTRET. In full, the CDR3 is CASSPVSTRETQYF.

Comment on this clone: The read ends 3 residues before the CDR3 terminus; that terminus is restored from the germline J gene. The chain combines TRBV19 with TRBJ1-3; the D is unclear. V was pared by 6 bases and J by 2 bases, with 11 bases between. The CDR3 consists of 14 residues. Germline CDR1 is LNHDA and CDR2 is SQIVND (reference sequence). The CDR3 reads CASSTGKTGNTIYF. The CDR3 DNA, read in part, is TGTGCCAGTAGCACGGGGAAAACTGGAAACACC.

In regard to this clone: The read stops 3 residues short of the end of the CDR3; the missing end is completed from the germline J gene. The chain uses TRBV7-6 and TRBJ1-1, with TRBD1 matching 9 bases. Germline CDR1 and CDR2: SGHVS and FNYEAQ. J lost 5 bases, V lost 5 bases, and 9 bases had no gene match. The CDR3 is made up of 15 amino acids. The CDR3 reads CASSEGTGPSTEAFF. Partial CDR3 DNA: TGTGCCAGCAGCGAAGGGACAGGGCCTTCAACTGAA.

Comment on this clone: Read coverage stops 3 residues before the CDR3 terminus; the germline J gene supplies the remainder. V and J are TRBV2 and TRBJ2-1; the match to TRBD2 covers 15 bases. Trimming cost V 7 bases and J 0 bases; bases outside gene matches: 10. Germline-derived CDR1 and CDR2 are SNHLY and FYNNEI. This CDR3 is 19 amino acids long. Incomplete CDR3 DNA: TGTGCCAGCAATGGACTAGCGGGGGGGCCGTCTACCTCCTACAATGAG. Its protein product is CASNGLAGGPSTSYNE. The complete CDR3 reads CASNGLAGGPSTSYNEQFF.

The sequenced CDR3 bases are TGCAGTGCTTTTCTCCAACGGGGAGAAAAA. Its protein is CSAFLQRGEK. The full-length CDR3 reads as CSAFLQRGEKLFF. The chain combines TRBV20-1 with TRBJ1-4, with unresolved D. The read ends 3 residues shy of where the CDR3 ends; the end is completed using the germline J gene. Per germline, CDR1 DFQATT and CDR2 SNEGSKA (reference sequence). V lost 5 bases to trimming and J lost 8 bases, with 15 bases between them. The CDR3 loop spans 13 amino acids.

As regards this clone: One end of the junction does not line up with germline, which may come from a read error. The CDR3 end lies 3 residues beyond the end of the read and is filled in from the germline J gene. The chain employs TRBV30 and TRBJ1-4; 8 nucleotides align to TRBD1. The germline CDR1 and CDR2 sequences are GTSNPN and SVGIG (reference sequence). The CDR3 runs to 13 residues. The CDR3 DNA, read in part, is TGTGCCTGCAGTGGACAGGGAGGAGAAAAA. Protein product: CACSGQGGEK. The CDR3 reads in full as CACSGQGGEKLFF.

In the case of this clone: The CDR3 extends 3 residues past the end of the read, so its final part is completed from the germline J gene. The chain employs TRBV29-1 and TRBJ1-1; D possibly corresponds to TRBD1 (5 bases). V lost 6 bases and J lost 1, with 12 bases in between. CDR1 and CDR2 (germline): SQVTM, ANQGSEA. The CDR3 is 13 amino acids. Partial CDR3 DNA: TGCAGCGTGGCCAGGGTGGGGAACACTGAA. Translated: CSVARVGNTE. The complete CDR3 protein is CSVARVGNTEAFF.

To note about this clone: The read halts 3 residues ahead of the CDR3 end, with the missing end drawn from the germline J gene. This rearrangement joins TRBV5-4 to TRBJ2-7; TRBD2 matches at 8 bases. This CDR3 comprises 12 residues. Unmatched junction bases numbered 3, after V lost 7 bases and J lost 3 bases. Germline-derived CDR1 and CDR2 are SGHNT and YYREEE (reference sequence). The sequenced CDR3 bases are TGTGCCAGCTCTAGCGGGTACTACGAG. Its protein is CASSSGYYE. The full CDR3 protein is CASSSGYYEQYF.

As regards this clone: The CDR3 extends 3 residues past the end of the read, so its final part is completed from the germline J gene. This chain joins TRBV7-9 and TRBJ2-2; D may be TRBD2 (6 bases). Trimming pared 3 bases from V and 4 bases from J, leaving 12 bases between. Germline CDR1 is SEHNR and CDR2 is FQNEAQ (reference sequence). The CDR3 is made up of 15 amino acids. The sequenced part of the CDR3 DNA is TGTGCCAGCAGCTTTCTCTGGGACTCCACCGGGGAG. Its protein is CASSFLWDSTGE. The CDR3, in full, reads CASSFLWDSTGELFF.

To note about this clone: The read ends 3 residues before the CDR3 terminus; that terminus is restored from the germline J gene. V gene TRBV20-1 combines with J gene TRBJ2-1, with D perhaps TRBD1 (5 bases). V dropped 2 bases and J dropped 3 bases, with 14 bases sitting between them. This CDR3 comprises 15 residues. Per germline, CDR1 DFQATT and CDR2 SNEGSKA (reference sequence). Incomplete CDR3 DNA: TGCAGTGCTAGACGCCAGGGAAGTAACTACAATGAG. Protein sequence: CSARRQGSNYNE. The full CDR3 reads CSARRQGSNYNEQFF.

Remarks on this clone: The DNA ends 3 residues before the CDR3 does, and the rest of the CDR3 is filled in from the germline J gene. The V gene is TRBV19, the J gene TRBJ1-2, with a possible D match to TRBD1 (5 bases). Looked up from germline, CDR1 is LNHDA and CDR2 is SQIVND (reference sequence). The CDR3 spans 16 residues. V was clipped by 5 bases and J by 4 bases, with 20 bases between them. The chain's CDR3 is CASSPTGGVSGYGYTF. The CDR3 DNA, read in part, is TGTGCCAGTAGTCCTACCGGAGGGGTTAGTGGCTATGGC.

Regarding this clone: The sequenced fragment ends 3 residues before the CDR3 boundary, so the rest is inferred from the germline J gene. The J gene is TRBJ2-3, the V gene TRBV6-1; 9 bases align to TRBD1. J was trimmed by 3 bases and V by 1 base; bases with no gene match: 2. Germline CDR1 reads MNHNS; CDR2 reads SASEGT. This CDR3 is built from 15 residues. CDR3 in amino acids: CASSEETGGTDTQYF. Incomplete CDR3 DNA: TGTGCCAGCAGTGAAGAGACAGGGGGGACAGATACG.

In the case of this clone: The CDR3 end is not reached by the read, which stops 3 residues before it; the germline J gene fills it in. This chain connects TRBV5-1 to TRBJ1-1; 8 bases fit TRBD1. Per the germline V gene, CDR1 is SGHRS and CDR2 is YFSETQ. The CDR3 totals 14 residues. V trimming: 0 bases; J trimming: 5 bases; junction bases outside the gene matches: 3. The sequenced CDR3 bases are TGCGCCAGCAGCTTGGGACAGGGGTGGACTGAA. Protein product: CASSLGQGWTE. The whole CDR3 sequence reads CASSLGQGWTEAFF.

Points on this clone: The read terminates 3 residues ahead of where the CDR3 ends, so the germline J gene completes it. The V and J genes are TRBV20-1 and TRBJ2-1; the match to TRBD2 covers 12 bases. This CDR3 spans 16 amino acids. The germline gives CDR1 DFQATT, CDR2 SNEGSKA (reference sequence). Trimming at V came to 3 bases and at J to 3 bases, leaving 6 bases not matched to a gene. The sequenced CDR3 bases are TGCAGTGCTAGTTCTAGCGGGGGGGCCTTCTACAATGAG. Translated, it gives CSASSSGGAFYNE. The whole CDR3 sequence reads CSASSSGGAFYNEQFF.

Note on this clone: The missing CDR3 end, 3 residues past where the read stops, is filled in from the germline J gene. The chain couples TRBV10-1 to TRBJ2-5; D is undetermined. V was trimmed by 3 bases and J by 5 bases, leaving 10 bases between them. The CDR3 spans 13 residues. The germline CDR1 and CDR2 sequences are WNHNN and SYGVQD (reference sequence). Partial CDR3 DNA: TGCGCCAGCAGTGACAAAGGGCTGGAGACC. It is translated as CASSDKGLET. The CDR3 in full is CASSDKGLETQYF.

For this clone: The read is 3 residues too short to cover the CDR3 end, so that end is filled in from the germline J gene. The J gene is TRBJ1-6, the V gene TRBV5-1, with D possibly matching TRBD1 (6 bases). The germline CDR1 and CDR2 sequences are SGHRS and YFSETQ. The CDR3 contains 14 residues. V was shortened by 4 bases and J by 7 bases, with 12 bases between the two germline ends. The sequenced CDR3 bases are TGCGCCAGCAGCCTCGACAGGCTAAATTCACCC. As protein: CASSLDRLNSP. The CDR3 in its entirety is CASSLDRLNSPLHF.

Incomplete CDR3 DNA: TGTGCCAGTAGTATAGTTGGGGGCATGGCTACTGAA. Its translation: CASSIVGGMATE. The whole CDR3 is CASSIVGGMATEAFF. The rearrangement links TRBV19 to TRBJ1-1; D possibly corresponds to TRBD1 (6 bases). The CDR3 end lies 3 residues beyond the end of the read and is filled in from the germline J gene. Germline V gene sequence: CDR1 LNHDA, CDR2 SQIVND (reference sequence). Trimming shortened V by 1 base and J by 5 bases, and 14 bases separated the two germline ends. The CDR3 is 15 residues long.

Notes on this clone: The CDR3 goes on 3 residues after the read ends, and that part is filled in from the germline J gene. The rearrangement uses TRBV19 and TRBJ1-1, with a weak D call TRBD1 (5 bases). In germline, CDR1 is LNHDA, CDR2 SQIVND (reference sequence). V was shortened by 4 bases and J by 2 bases, with 8 bases between the two germline ends. The CDR3 totals 13 residues. CDR3 DNA (partial): TGTGCCAGTAGTAGGCAGGGTAACACTGAA. This codes for CASSRQGNTE. The CDR3 in full is CASSRQGNTEAFF.

Of note for this clone: Its ends do not fully match the called genes, so a read error is possible. The read stops 3 residues short of the end of the CDR3; the missing end is completed from the germline J gene. The chain links TRBV7-7 to TRBJ2-3; 8 bases map to TRBD2. Germline CDR1 and CDR2: SSHAT and FNYEAQ (reference sequence). This CDR3 region has 16 residues. The part of the CDR3 DNA that was read is TGTGCTAGCAGCCCCCGGGGGGGGGATCTCACAGATACG. Its protein product is CASSPRGGDLTDT. The whole CDR3 sequence reads CASSPRGGDLTDTQYF.

A word on this clone: Read data end 3 residues before the CDR3 end; the end is taken from the germline J gene. The chain combines TRBV6-4 with TRBJ1-2; tentative D call: TRBD1 (5 bases). With 6 bases removed from V and 5 bases from J, the gap between germline ends came to 19 bases. Looked up from germline, CDR1 is MRHNA and CDR2 is SNTAGT. The CDR3 totals 15 residues. Partial CDR3 DNA: TGTGCCAGCAGACCTATGGGGGGTCGCGGATATGGC. Protein: CASRPMGGRGYG. The whole CDR3 protein reads CASRPMGGRGYGYTF.

As concerns this clone: The read ends 3 residues before the CDR3 terminus; that terminus is restored from the germline J gene. This rearrangement joins TRBV19 to TRBJ2-3, with TRBD1 matching 10 bases. The length of the CDR3 is 15 residues. With V trimmed by 6 bases and J by 3 bases, 6 bases remained unmatched. Germline CDR1 LNHDA, CDR2 SQIVND (reference sequence). CDR3 DNA (partial): TGTGCCAGTAGCGGGACAGGGGCAGGTACAGATACG. Protein sequence: CASSGTGAGTDT. The full CDR3 is CASSGTGAGTDTQYF.

In regard to this clone: The read ends 3 residues shy of where the CDR3 ends; the end is completed using the germline J gene. The chain joins TRBV6-4 to TRBJ2-1; the match to TRBD2 covers 9 bases. With V trimmed by 0 bases and J by 3 bases, 0 bases remained unmatched. The germline V gene has CDR1 MRHNA and CDR2 SNTAGT. The length of the CDR3 is 15 residues. CDR3 DNA, as far as it was read: TGTGCCAGCAGTGACTCTAGCGGGAGCTACAATGAG. Protein sequence: CASSDSSGSYNE. The whole CDR3 is CASSDSSGSYNEQFF.

A note on this clone: The read stops 3 residues short of the end of the CDR3; the missing end is completed from the germline J gene. V and J are TRBV12-3 or TRBV12-4 and TRBJ1-2, with 7 nucleotides matching TRBD1. V gave up 5 bases and J gave up 0 bases; unmatched junction bases: 6. This CDR3 comprises 15 residues. Partial CDR3 DNA: TGTGCCAGCAGTCGGACAGGAGAAGCTAACTATGGC. Protein product: CASSRTGEANYG. The full-length CDR3 reads as CASSRTGEANYGYTF.

In the case of this clone: The CDR3 goes on 3 residues after the read ends, and that part is filled in from the germline J gene. The chain carries TRBV5-1 and TRBJ2-3, with TRBD2 matching 9 bases. This CDR3 spans 16 amino acids. Germline lookup yields CDR1 SGHRS and CDR2 YFSETQ. V was clipped by 0 bases and J by 4 bases; unmatched bases: 6. CDR3 bases read: TGCGCCAGCAGCTTGGATTTTGGCGGGAGGGCAGATACG. This sequence encodes CASSLDFGGRADT. The CDR3 in its entirety is CASSLDFGGRADTQYF.

About this clone: The read ends 3 residues shy of where the CDR3 ends; the end is completed using the germline J gene. V and J are TRBV2 and TRBJ2-1; D perhaps matches TRBD2 (6 bases). In germline, CDR1 is SNHLY, CDR2 FYNNEI. Trimming took 9 bases from V and 0 from J, leaving 15 bases between them. This CDR3 has 15 amino acids. CDR3 protein: CASRTGLSSYNEQFF. The CDR3 DNA, read in part, is TGTGCCAGTCGAACGGGACTTAGCTCCTACAATGAG.

The CDR3 here is CASSQRDSSNSPLHF. The covered CDR3 bases are TGTGCCAGCAGCCAACGGGACAGCAGTAATTCACCC. The gene calls are TRBV11-1 and TRBJ1-6; TRBD1 aligns across 7 bases. The DNA ends 3 residues before the CDR3 does, and the rest of the CDR3 is filled in from the germline J gene. Germline V lookup: CDR1 SGHAT, CDR2 FQDESV (reference sequence). V lost 5 bases to trimming and J lost 6 bases; unmatched junction nucleotides: 7. This CDR3 is 15 amino acids long.

Concerning this clone itself: The CDR3 is cut off 3 residues early in the read; its end comes from the germline J gene. The sample carries other DNA sequences with the same CDR3. The V and J genes are TRBV6-1 and TRBJ2-7, with D maybe TRBD1 (6 bases). Per germline, CDR1 MNHNS and CDR2 SASEGT. V was clipped by 2 bases and J by 2 bases, with 10 bases between them. The CDR3 consists of 14 residues. The sequenced part of the CDR3 DNA is TGTGCCAGCAGTGAACTGAGGACAGCCTACGAG. Translated, it gives CASSELRTAYE. The CDR3 in its entirety is CASSELRTAYEQYF.

Worth noting for this clone: The observed sequence ends 3 residues before the CDR3 terminus, with the missing tail filled in from the germline J gene. The rearrangement links TRBV28 to TRBJ2-7, with a possible D match to TRBD1 (5 bases). V was shortened by 6 bases and J by 3 bases, with 15 bases between the two germline ends. The CDR3 sequence is 14 residues long. CDR1 is MDHEN and CDR2 is SYDVKM in the germline V gene. The CDR3: CASRARQHNYEQYF. CDR3 DNA (partial): TGTGCCAGCAGGGCCAGACAGCACAACTACGAG.

Details on this clone: The missing CDR3 end, 3 residues past where the read stops, is filled in from the germline J gene. This chain links TRBV11-2 with TRBJ2-1, with D unresolved. There are 13 residues in the CDR3. Trimming cost V 6 bases and J 4 bases, with 10 bases left between them. CDR1 SGHAT and CDR2 FQNNGV come from the germline V gene. The part of the CDR3 DNA that was read is TGTGCCAGCAGTTACTCCCAATACAATGAG. It translates to CASSYSQYNE. In full, the CDR3 reads CASSYSQYNEQFF.

The CDR3: CSARGTIRSAYNEQFF. The DNA read from the CDR3 is TGCAGTGCTAGAGGGACAATAAGGTCCGCCTACAATGAG. The chain has TRBV20-1 and TRBJ2-1, with a weak D call TRBD1 (5 bases). With the read ending 3 residues before the CDR3 end, the germline J gene is used to fill in that end. Germline V gene sequence: CDR1 DFQATT, CDR2 SNEGSKA (reference sequence). This CDR3 spans 16 amino acids. V lost 1 base and J 2 bases, leaving 15 bases between the germline ends.